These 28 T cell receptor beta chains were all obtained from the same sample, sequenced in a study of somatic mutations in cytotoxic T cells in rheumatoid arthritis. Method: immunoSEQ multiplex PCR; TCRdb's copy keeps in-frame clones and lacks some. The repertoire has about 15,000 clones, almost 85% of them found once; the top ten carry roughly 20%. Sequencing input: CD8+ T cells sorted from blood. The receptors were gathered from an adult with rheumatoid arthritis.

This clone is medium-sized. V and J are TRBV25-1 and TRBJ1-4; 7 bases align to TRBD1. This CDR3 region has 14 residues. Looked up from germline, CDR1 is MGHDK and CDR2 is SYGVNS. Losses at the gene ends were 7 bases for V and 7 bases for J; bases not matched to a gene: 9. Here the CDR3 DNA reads TGTGCCAGCACTCCCCAGGGGGGCTTTGAAAAACTGTTTTTT. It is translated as CASTPQGGFEKLFF. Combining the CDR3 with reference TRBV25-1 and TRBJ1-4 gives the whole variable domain EADIYQTPRYLVIGTGKKITLECSQTMGHDKMYWYQQDPGMELHLIHYSYGVNSTEKGDLSSESTVSRIRTEHFPLTLESARPSHTSQYLCASTPQGGFEKLFFGSGTQLSVL.

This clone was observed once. The CDR3 DNA reads TGTGCCAGCAGCCCCGACAGTCGCTCTGGAAACACCATATATTTT. Protein: CASSPDSRSGNTIYF. The chain links TRBV5-8 to TRBJ1-3; a possible D gene is TRBD1 (5 bases). V was trimmed by 4 bases and J by 0 bases, leaving 11 bases between them. This CDR3 contains 15 residues. The germline gives CDR1 SGHTS, CDR2 YDEGEE.

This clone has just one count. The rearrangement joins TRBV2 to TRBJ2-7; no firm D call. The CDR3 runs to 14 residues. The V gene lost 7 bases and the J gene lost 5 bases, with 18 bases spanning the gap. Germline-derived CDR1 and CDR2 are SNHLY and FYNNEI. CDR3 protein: CASTTLQYWHEQYF. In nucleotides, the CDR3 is TGTGCCAGCACAACACTTCAGTATTGGCACGAGCAGTACTTC.

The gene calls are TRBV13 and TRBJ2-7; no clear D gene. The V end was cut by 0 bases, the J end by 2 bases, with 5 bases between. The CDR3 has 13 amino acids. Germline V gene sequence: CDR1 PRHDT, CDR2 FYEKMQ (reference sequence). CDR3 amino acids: CASSLGQTYEQYF. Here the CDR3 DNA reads TGTGCCAGCAGCTTAGGACAGACCTACGAGCAGTACTTC. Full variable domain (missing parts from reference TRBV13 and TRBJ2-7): AAGVIQSPRHLIKEKRETATLKCYPIPRHDTVYWYQQGPGQDPQFLISFYEKMQSDKGSIPDRFSAQQFSDYHSELNMSSLELGDSALYFCASSLGQTYEQYFGPGTRLTVT.

The CDR3 nucleotides are TGCGCCAGCAGCCACCTTGAAACCGGGACAGGGTTTTTCGGGGAGCTGTTTTTT. It codes for CASSHLETGTGFFGELFF. This sequence joins TRBV4-1 and TRBJ2-2, with 9 bases aligning to TRBD1. The V segment lost 3 bases and the J segment 7 bases; nucleotides outside the gene matches: 15. Germline V gives CDR1 MGHRA, CDR2 YSYEKL. CDR3 length equals 18 residues.

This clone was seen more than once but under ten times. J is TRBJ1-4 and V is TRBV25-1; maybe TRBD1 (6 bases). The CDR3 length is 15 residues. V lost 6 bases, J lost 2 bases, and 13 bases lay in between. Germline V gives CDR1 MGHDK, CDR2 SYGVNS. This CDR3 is CASRTGKATNEKLFF. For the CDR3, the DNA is TGTGCCAGCAGAACAGGGAAGGCCACTAATGAAAAACTGTTTTTT.

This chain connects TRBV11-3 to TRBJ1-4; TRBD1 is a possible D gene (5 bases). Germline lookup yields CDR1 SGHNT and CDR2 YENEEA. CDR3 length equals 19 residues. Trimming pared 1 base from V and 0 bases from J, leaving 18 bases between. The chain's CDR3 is CASSLGIDSADATNEKLFF. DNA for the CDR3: TGTGCCAGCAGCTTAGGAATCGACAGCGCCGATGCAACTAATGAAAAACTGTTTTTT.

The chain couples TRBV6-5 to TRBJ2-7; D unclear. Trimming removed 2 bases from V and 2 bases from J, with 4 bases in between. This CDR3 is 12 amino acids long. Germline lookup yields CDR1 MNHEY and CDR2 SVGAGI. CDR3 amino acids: CASSYNTYEQYF. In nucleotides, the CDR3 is TGTGCCAGCAGTTACAACACCTACGAGCAGTACTTC.

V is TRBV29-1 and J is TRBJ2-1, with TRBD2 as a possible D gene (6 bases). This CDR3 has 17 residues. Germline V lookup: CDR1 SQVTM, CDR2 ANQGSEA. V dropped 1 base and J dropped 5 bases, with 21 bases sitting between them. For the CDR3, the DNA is TGCAGCGTTGAAGCTCCGGGACTCATCAGCTTGGACAATGAGCAGTTCTTC. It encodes CSVEAPGLISLDNEQFF.

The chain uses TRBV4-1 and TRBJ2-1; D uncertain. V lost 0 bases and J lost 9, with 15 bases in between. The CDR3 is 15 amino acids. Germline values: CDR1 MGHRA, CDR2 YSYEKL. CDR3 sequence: CASSQDAGGWSEQFF. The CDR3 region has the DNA TGCGCCAGCAGCCAAGATGCCGGTGGGTGGTCTGAGCAGTTCTTC.

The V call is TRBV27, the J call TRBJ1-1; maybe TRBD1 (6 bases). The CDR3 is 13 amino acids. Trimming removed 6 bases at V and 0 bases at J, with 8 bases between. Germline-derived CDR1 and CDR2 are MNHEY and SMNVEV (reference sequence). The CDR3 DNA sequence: TGTGCCAGCAGAGGACAGTTGAACACTGAAGCTTTCTTT. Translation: CASRGQLNTEAFF.

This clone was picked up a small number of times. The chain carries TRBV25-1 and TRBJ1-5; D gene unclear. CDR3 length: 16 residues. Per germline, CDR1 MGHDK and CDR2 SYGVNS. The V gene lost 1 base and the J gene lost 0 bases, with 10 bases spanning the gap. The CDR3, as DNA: TGTGCCAGCAGTGAATCTAACCAGATTAGCAATCAGCCCCAGCATTTT. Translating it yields CASSESNQISNQPQHF.

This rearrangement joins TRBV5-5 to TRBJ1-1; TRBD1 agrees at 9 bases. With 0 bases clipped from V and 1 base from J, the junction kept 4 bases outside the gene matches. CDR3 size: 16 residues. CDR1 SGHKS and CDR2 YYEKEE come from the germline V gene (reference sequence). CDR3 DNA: TGTGCCAGCAGCTTGGTGCCGACAGGGGGGAACACTGAAGCTTTCTTT. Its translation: CASSLVPTGGNTEAFF. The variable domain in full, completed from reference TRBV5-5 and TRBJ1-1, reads DAGVTQSPTHLIKTRGQQVTLRCSPISGHKSVSWYQQVLGQGPQFIFQYYEKEERGRGNFPDRFSARQFPNYSSELNVNALLLGDSALYLCASSLVPTGGNTEAFFGQGTRLTVV.

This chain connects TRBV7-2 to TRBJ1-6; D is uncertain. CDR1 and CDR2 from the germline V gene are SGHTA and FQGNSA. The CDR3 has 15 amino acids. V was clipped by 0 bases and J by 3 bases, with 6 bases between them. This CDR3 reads CASSLAGVYNSPLHF. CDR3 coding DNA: TGTGCCAGCAGCTTAGCGGGAGTCTATAATTCACCCCTCCACTTT.

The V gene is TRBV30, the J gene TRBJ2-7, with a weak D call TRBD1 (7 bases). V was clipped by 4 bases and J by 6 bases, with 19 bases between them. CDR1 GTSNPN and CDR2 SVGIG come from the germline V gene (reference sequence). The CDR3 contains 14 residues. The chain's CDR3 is CAWMRDREVAEQYF. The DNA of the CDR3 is TGTGCCTGGATGCGAGACAGGGAGGTGGCCGAGCAGTACTTC. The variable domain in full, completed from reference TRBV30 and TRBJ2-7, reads SQTIHQWPATLVQPVGSPLSLECTVEGTSNPNLYWYRQAAGRGLQLLFYSVGIGQISSEVPQNLSASRPQDRQFILSSKKLLLSDSGFYLCAWMRDREVAEQYFGPGTRLTVT.

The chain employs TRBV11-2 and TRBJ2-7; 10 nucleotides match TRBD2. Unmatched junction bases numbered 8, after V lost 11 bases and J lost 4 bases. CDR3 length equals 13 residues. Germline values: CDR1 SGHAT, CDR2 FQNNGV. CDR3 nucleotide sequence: TGTGCCGGTAGGGGGACTAGCGCGTACGAGCAGTACTTC. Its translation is CAGRGTSAYEQYF.

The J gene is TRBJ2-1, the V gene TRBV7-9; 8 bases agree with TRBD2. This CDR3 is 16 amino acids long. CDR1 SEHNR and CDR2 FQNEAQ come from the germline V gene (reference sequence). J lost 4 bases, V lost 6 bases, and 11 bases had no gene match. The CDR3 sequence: CASSIKSGRVYNEQFF. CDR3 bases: TGTGCCAGCAGTATTAAAAGCGGGAGAGTTTACAATGAGCAGTTCTTC.

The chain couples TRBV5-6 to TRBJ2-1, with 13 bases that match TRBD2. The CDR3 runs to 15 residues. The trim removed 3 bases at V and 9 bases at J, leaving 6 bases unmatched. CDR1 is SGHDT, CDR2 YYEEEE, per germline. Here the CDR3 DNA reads TGTGCCAGCAGCTGGACTAGCGGGAGCGGCGGTGAGCAGTTCTTC. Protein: CASSWTSGSGGEQFF.

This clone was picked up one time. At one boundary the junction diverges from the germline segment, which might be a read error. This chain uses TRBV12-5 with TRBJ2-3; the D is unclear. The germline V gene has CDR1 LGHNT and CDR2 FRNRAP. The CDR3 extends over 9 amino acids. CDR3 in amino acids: CAIGDTQYF. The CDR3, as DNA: TGTGCTATTGGTGATACGCAGTATTTT.

The DNA of the CDR3 is TGTGCCAGCAGCCCGAGGGGGGTGGAGACCCAGTACTTC. It encodes CASSPRGVETQYF. The chain uses TRBV7-8 and TRBJ2-5; TRBD1 or TRBD2 may be the D gene (6 bases each). V shed 5 bases and J shed 5 bases, with 12 bases lying between them. The CDR3 sequence is 13 residues long. Germline V lookup: CDR1 SGHVS, CDR2 FQNEAQ.

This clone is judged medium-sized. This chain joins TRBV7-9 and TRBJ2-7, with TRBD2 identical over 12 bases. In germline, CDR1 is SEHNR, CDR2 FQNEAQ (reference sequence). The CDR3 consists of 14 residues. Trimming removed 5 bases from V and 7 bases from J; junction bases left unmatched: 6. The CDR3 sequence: CASSLNGLAGEQYF. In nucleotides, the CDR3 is TGTGCCAGCAGCCTCAATGGACTAGCGGGGGAGCAGTACTTC. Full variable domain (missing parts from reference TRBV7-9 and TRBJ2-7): DTGVSQNPRHKITKRGQNVTFRCDPISEHNRLYWYRQTLGQGPEFLTYFQNEAQLEKSRLLSDRFSAERPKGSFSTLEIQRTEQGDSAMYLCASSLNGLAGEQYFGPGTRLTVT.

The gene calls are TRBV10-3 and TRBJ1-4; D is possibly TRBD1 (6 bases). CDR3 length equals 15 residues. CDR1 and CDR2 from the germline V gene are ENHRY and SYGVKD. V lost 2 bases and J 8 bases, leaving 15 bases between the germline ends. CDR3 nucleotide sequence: TGTGCCATCAGTGAGATGAAACAGGGAGGAGAAAAACTGTTTTTT. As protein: CAISEMKQGGEKLFF.

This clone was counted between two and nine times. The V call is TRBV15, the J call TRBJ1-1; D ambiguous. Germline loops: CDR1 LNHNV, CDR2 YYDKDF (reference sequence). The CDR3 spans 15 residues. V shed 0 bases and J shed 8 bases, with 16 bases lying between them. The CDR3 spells CATSRDPEESSEAFF. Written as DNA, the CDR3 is TGTGCCACCAGCAGAGATCCCGAGGAGTCGAGCGAAGCTTTCTTT.

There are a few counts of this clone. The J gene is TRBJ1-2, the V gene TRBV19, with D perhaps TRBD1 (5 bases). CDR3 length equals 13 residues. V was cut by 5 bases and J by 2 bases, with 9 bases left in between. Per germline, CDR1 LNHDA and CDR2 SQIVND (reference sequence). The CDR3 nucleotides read TGTGCCAGTAGTCTCGGGACCAACTATGGCTACACCTTC. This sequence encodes CASSLGTNYGYTF.

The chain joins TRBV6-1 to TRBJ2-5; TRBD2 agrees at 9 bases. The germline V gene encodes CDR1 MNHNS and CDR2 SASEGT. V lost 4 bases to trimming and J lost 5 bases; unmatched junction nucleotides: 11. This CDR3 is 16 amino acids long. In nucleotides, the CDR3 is TGTGCCAGCAGTGTCCGGTCGGGGACTAGCTGGGAGACCCAGTACTTC. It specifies CASSVRSGTSWETQYF.

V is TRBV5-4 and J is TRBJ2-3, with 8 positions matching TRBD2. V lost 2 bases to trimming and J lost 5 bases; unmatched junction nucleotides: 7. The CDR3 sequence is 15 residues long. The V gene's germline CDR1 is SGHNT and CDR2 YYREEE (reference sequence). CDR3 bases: TGTGCCAGCAGCTTTTTAGCGGGAAATCAAGATACGCAGTATTTT. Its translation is CASSFLAGNQDTQYF. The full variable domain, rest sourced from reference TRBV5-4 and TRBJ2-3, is ETGVTQSPTHLIKTRGQQVTLRCSSQSGHNTVSWYQQALGQGPQFIFQYYREEENGRGNFPPRFSGLQFPNYSSELNVNALELDDSALYLCASSFLAGNQDTQYFGPGTRLTVL.

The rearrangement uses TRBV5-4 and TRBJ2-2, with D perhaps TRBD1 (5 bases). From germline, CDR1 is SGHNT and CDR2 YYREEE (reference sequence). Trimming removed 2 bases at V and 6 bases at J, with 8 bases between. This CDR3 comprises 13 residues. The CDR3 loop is CASSFRGSGELFF. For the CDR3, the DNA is TGTGCCAGCAGCTTTAGGGGCTCCGGGGAGCTGTTTTTT.

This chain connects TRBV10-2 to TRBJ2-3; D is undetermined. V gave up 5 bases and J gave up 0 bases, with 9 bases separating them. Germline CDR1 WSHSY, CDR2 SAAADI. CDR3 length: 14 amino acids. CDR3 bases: TGCGCCAGCAGTCTCGACCCGAGCACAGATACGCAGTATTTT. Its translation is CASSLDPSTDTQYF.